The 9 T cell receptor beta chains below all came from one sample that was sequenced in a study of beta chain features in type 1 diabetes. The investigators reverse transcribed all of the isolated RNA, so they sequenced expressed TCRB transcripts. The method was immunoSEQ multiplex PCR; TCRdb's version includes in-frame clones alone and lacks a portion of them. The sample has around 340,000 clones; around a fifth are singletons. Sequenced sample: naive CD4+ T cells from blood. The receptors come from a woman between 18 and 30 years old in good health.

The chain is built from TRBV18 and TRBJ1-1, with 7 nucleotides matching TRBD1. Germline CDR1 KGHSH, CDR2 LQKENI. CDR3 length equals 15 residues. V trimming: 6 bases; J trimming: 11 bases; junction bases outside the gene matches: 18. The chain's CDR3 is CASSRTGESGSRAFF. CDR3 in DNA: TGTGCCAGCTCTCGCACAGGGGAAAGTGGGTCGAGGGCTTTCTTT. Complete variable domain (other parts from reference TRBV18 and TRBJ1-1): NAGVMQNPRHLVRRRGQEARLRCSPMKGHSHVYWYRQLPEEGLKFMVYLQKENIIDESGMPKERFSAEFPKEGPSILRIQQVVRGDSAAYFCASSRTGESGSRAFFGQGTRLTVV.

V is TRBV2 and J is TRBJ2-3; D remains unclear. V lost 3 bases and J lost 5, with 12 bases in between. Germline V gene lookup returns CDR1 SNHLY and CDR2 FYNNEI. There are 14 residues in the CDR3. In DNA, the CDR3 is TGTGCCAGCAGTGATCGAGGCTCGGGAGATACGCAGTATTTT. It translates to CASSDRGSGDTQYF.

The rearrangement joins TRBV7-9 to TRBJ1-1; 8 bases match TRBD1. After removal of 5 bases from V and 6 bases from J, the junction contained 11 bases not matched to a gene. The CDR3 length is 15 residues. From germline, CDR1 is SEHNR and CDR2 FQNEAQ (reference sequence). The CDR3 region has the DNA TGTGCCAGCAGCGCCAGACAGGGGAAAGGAGCTGAAGCTTTCTTT. It translates to CASSARQGKGAEAFF.

On this clone itself: This CDR3 is also generated by other DNA sequences in the sample. This chain connects TRBV30 to TRBJ1-1; D might be TRBD1 (5 bases). Between the trimmed V and J ends, which lost 2 bases and 1 base, there was a span of 8 bases. Per germline, CDR1 GTSNPN and CDR2 SVGIG (reference sequence). The CDR3 extends over 13 amino acids. CDR3 nucleotides: TGTGCCTGGAGTTCTCAGGGGAACACTGAAGCTTTCTTT. Amino acid sequence: CAWSSQGNTEAFF.

A few counts support this clone. This sequence joins TRBV19 and TRBJ2-3; 9 bases align to TRBD1. The germline gives CDR1 LNHDA, CDR2 SQIVND (reference sequence). V lost 11 bases to trimming and J lost 2 bases; unmatched junction nucleotides: 8. This CDR3 comprises 14 residues. For the CDR3, the DNA is TGTGCCTTAGACCGGGACAGGGACACAGATACGCAGTATTTT. It is translated as CALDRDRDTDTQYF. The whole variable domain, filled in from reference TRBV19 and TRBJ2-3, reads DGGITQSPKYLFRKEGQNVTLSCEQNLNHDAMYWYRQDPGQGLRLIYYSQIVNDFQKGDIAEGYSVSREKKESFPLTVTSAQKNPTAFYLCALDRDRDTDTQYFGPGTRLTVL.

The chain couples TRBV20-1 to TRBJ1-1; D gene ambiguous. Germline assignment: CDR1 DFQATT and CDR2 SNEGSKA (reference sequence). The V gene lost 4 bases and the J gene lost 4 bases, with 7 bases spanning the gap. This CDR3 spans 11 amino acids. The CDR3 DNA reads TGCAGTGCTATATTCGGCACTGAAGCTTTCTTT. This codes for CSAIFGTEAFF.

The rearrangement uses TRBV4-1 and TRBJ1-5, with D hard to call. The CDR3 loop spans 14 amino acids. Germline lookup yields CDR1 MGHRA and CDR2 YSYEKL. V was pared by 0 bases and J by 9 bases, with 12 bases between. The CDR3 here is CASSQDSARRPQHF. The CDR3 nucleotides are TGCGCCAGCAGCCAAGATTCGGCGAGGAGGCCCCAGCATTTT.

This clone was counted between two and nine times. This chain connects TRBV11-3 to TRBJ2-4, with 10 bases that match TRBD1. With V trimmed by 5 bases and J by 6 bases, 10 bases remained unmatched. This CDR3 spans 16 amino acids. Germline values: CDR1 SGHNT, CDR2 YENEEA. The DNA for the CDR3 is TGTGCCAGCAGCCCGACAGGGGGCGAGATTGGAAACATTCAGTACTTC. It yields the protein CASSPTGGEIGNIQYF.

CDR3 amino acids: CASSLGQGGYNEQFF. CDR3 DNA: TGTGCCAGCAGCCTCGGACAGGGGGGATACAATGAGCAGTTCTTC. This chain joins TRBV11-1 and TRBJ2-1; TRBD1 aligns across 10 bases. Looked up from germline, CDR1 is SGHAT and CDR2 is FQDESV (reference sequence). The CDR3 extends over 15 amino acids. J was trimmed by 4 bases and V by 5 bases; bases with no gene match: 5.